These 23 T cell receptor beta chains came from one sample sequenced in a study of T cells in Graves' hyperthyroidism and ophthalmopathy. There were TCR beta CDR3 regions amplified from RNA transcripts. HTBI primers were used for first-round RT-PCR of the TCR CDR3. TCRdb redid the calling of the multiplex PCR reads with MiXCR, one entry per CDR3 protein. The table has roughly 660,000 distinct CDR3 sequences, approximately 15% seen once. The sequenced sample was blood. These TCRs come from a man aged 45-65 years with Graves' hyperthyroidism.

This clonotype came up many times. This chain links TRBV19 with TRBJ2-2; 8 bases are shared with TRBD2. There are 16 residues in the CDR3. The germline gives CDR1 LNHDA, CDR2 SQIVND (reference sequence). The V gene end was trimmed by 2 bases and the J gene end by 4 bases; junction bases not matched to a gene: 6. CDR3 loop: CASSITSGAITGELFF. In DNA, the CDR3 is TGTGCCAGTAGTATAACTAGCGGAGCCATCACCGGGGAGCTGTTTTTT.

In this sample, this clonotype turned up many times. This sequence joins TRBV2 and TRBJ2-1; 13 bases match TRBD2. Germline CDR1 is SNHLY and CDR2 is FYNNEI. Trimming cost V 3 bases and J 0 bases; bases outside gene matches: 5. The CDR3 consists of 18 residues. The CDR3 DNA follows: TGTGCCAGCAGTGACGGACTAGCGGGAGCCCACTCCTACAATGAGCAGTTCTTC. It encodes CASSDGLAGAHSYNEQFF.

Regarding this clonotype: This may arise from a read error, as a much more abundant clone is one base away. V gene TRBV7-2 combines with J gene TRBJ2-7; 7 bases fit TRBD2. V lost 5 bases and J lost 2; bases outside the gene matches: 9. Per germline, CDR1 SGHTA and CDR2 FQGNSA. This CDR3 spans 15 amino acids. CDR3 sequence: CASSLTSEDPYEQYF. Here the CDR3 DNA reads TGTGCCAGCAGCCTTACTAGCGAGGATCCCTACGAGCAGTACTTC.

This clonotype showed up many times. This chain links TRBV28 with TRBJ2-1; 9 bases agree with TRBD2. CDR3 length equals 17 residues. V lost 5 bases, J lost 3 bases, and 11 bases stayed unmatched. Per germline, CDR1 MDHEN and CDR2 SYDVKM. The CDR3 here is CASSLASSGKIYNEQFF. CDR3 nucleotides: TGTGCCAGCAGTCTAGCCTCTAGCGGGAAAATCTACAATGAGCAGTTCTTC.

This clonotype was observed many times. The chain combines TRBV9 with TRBJ2-7; 10 nucleotides line up with TRBD1. The V and J ends lost 3 bases and 5 bases, in that order; junction bases with no gene match: 8. This CDR3 has 15 amino acids. CDR1 is SGDLS and CDR2 is YYNGEE in the germline V gene. CDR3 loop: CASSASGTGEHEQYF. In DNA form, the CDR3 reads TGTGCCAGCAGCGCCTCCGGGACAGGGGAGCACGAGCAGTACTTC.

The chain combines TRBV24-1 with TRBJ2-5; the match to TRBD2 covers 7 bases. CDR3 length: 14 amino acids. From germline, CDR1 is KGHDR and CDR2 SFDVKD. J lost 2 bases, V lost 4 bases, and 3 bases had no gene match. CDR3 sequence reads: CATSEGGYQETQYF. Here the CDR3 DNA reads TGTGCCACCAGTGAGGGGGGGTATCAAGAGACCCAGTACTTC.

This clonotype was counted ten times or more. This chain uses TRBV30 with TRBJ2-2; D is perhaps TRBD2 (5 bases). Trimming left V 0 bases short and J 3 bases short, with 8 bases between. The length of the CDR3 is 14 residues. From germline, CDR1 is GTSNPN and CDR2 SVGIG (reference sequence). Here the CDR3 DNA reads TGTGCCTGGAGTGTGGGAGTTTACACCGGGGAGCTGTTTTTT. Its protein product is CAWSVGVYTGELFF.

As concerns this clonotype: A clone one base away is much larger, so this may be a read error. This chain connects TRBV27 to TRBJ1-5, with D unclear. This CDR3 has 13 residues. Germline V gene lookup returns CDR1 MNHEY and CDR2 SMNVEV (reference sequence). V lost 3 bases to trimming and J lost 0 bases, with 3 bases between them. The CDR3 coding sequence is TGTGCCAGCAGTTTTGCTAGCAATCAGCCCCAGCATTTT. This encodes CASSFASNQPQHF.

This clonotype showed up just a few times. The chain links TRBV27 to TRBJ1-4; 9 bases agree with TRBD1. This CDR3 spans 13 amino acids. Losses at the gene ends were 7 bases for V and 8 bases for J; bases not matched to a gene: 5. Germline values: CDR1 MNHEY, CDR2 SMNVEV (reference sequence). Here the CDR3 DNA reads TGTGCCAGCAAACAGGGGGCGACGGAAAAACTGTTTTTT. Protein product: CASKQGATEKLFF. The full variable domain, in which reference TRBV27 and TRBJ1-4 provide the parts outside the CDR3, is EAQVTQNPRYLITVTGKKLTVTCSQNMNHEYMSWYRQDPGLGLRQIYYSMNVEVTDKGDVPEGYKVSRKEKRNFPLILESPSPNQTSLYFCASKQGATEKLFFGSGTQLSVL.

This clonotype was recorded many times. The chain combines TRBV20-1 with TRBJ2-7; tentative D call: TRBD1 (5 bases). Germline assignment: CDR1 DFQATT and CDR2 SNEGSKA (reference sequence). The CDR3 spans 12 residues. Trimming left V 6 bases short and J 4 bases short, with 13 bases between. This CDR3 reads CSATGRTYEQYF. For the CDR3, the DNA is TGCAGTGCAACAGGACGCACGTACGAGCAGTACTTC.

Concerning this clonotype itself: Its ends do not fully match the called genes, so a read error is possible. This sequence joins TRBV19 and TRBJ2-7, with 10 bases identical to TRBD2. The CDR3 consists of 16 residues. The germline CDR1 and CDR2 sequences are LNHDA and SQIVND (reference sequence). CDR3 DNA: TGTGTCAGTAGTATAGTATCGGCTAGCGGGAGCCACGAGCAGTACTTC. Translation gives CVSSIVSASGSHEQYF.

This clonotype was counted at least ten times. The rearrangement links TRBV11-2 to TRBJ2-7, with D hard to call. The CDR3 length is 15 residues. The V end was cut by 1 base, the J end by 4 bases, with 14 bases between. Germline-derived CDR1 and CDR2 are SGHAT and FQNNGV. CDR3 in amino acids: CASSLGFSSRYEQYF. The CDR3 nucleotides are TGTGCCAGCAGCTTAGGATTCTCTTCTCGATACGAGCAGTACTTC.

This clonotype was detected only a few times. This chain uses TRBV19 with TRBJ1-6; 8 bases agree with TRBD1. The CDR3 has 17 residues. Trimming at V came to 4 bases and at J to 10 bases, leaving 15 bases not matched to a gene. Germline V CDR1 and CDR2: LNHDA, SQIVND (reference sequence). CDR3 sequence: CASSTTLGTGQQSPLHF. The CDR3 DNA sequence: TGTGCCAGTAGTACAACTCTCGGGACAGGACAGCAATCACCCCTCCACTTT.

The gene calls are TRBV28 and TRBJ2-3; D may be TRBD1 or TRBD2 (7 bases each). The CDR3 sequence is 15 residues long. The germline V and J ends were trimmed by 6 bases and 4 bases, with 17 bases remaining between them. CDR1 is MDHEN and CDR2 is SYDVKM in the germline V gene. The CDR3 sequence is CASSAPRGGADTQYF. The CDR3 nucleotides are TGTGCCAGCAGCGCCCCCAGGGGGGGAGCAGATACGCAGTATTTT.

This clonotype was detected ten times or more. This sequence joins TRBV2 and TRBJ1-2; D call uncertain. The CDR3 has 12 amino acids. CDR1 SNHLY and CDR2 FYNNEI come from the germline V gene. The V gene lost 4 bases and the J gene lost 5 bases, with 8 bases spanning the gap. The CDR3 loop is CASSVWDYGYTF. CDR3 bases: TGTGCCAGCAGTGTCTGGGATTATGGCTACACCTTC.

The chain couples TRBV2 to TRBJ1-4; possibly TRBD1 for D (5 bases). Trimming stripped 10 bases from V and 5 bases from J, with 11 bases between. The CDR3 runs to 12 residues. Germline CDR1 and CDR2: SNHLY and FYNNEI. Here the CDR3 DNA reads TGTGCCACCAAGGAGGGGAATGAAAAACTGTTTTTT. Its protein is CATKEGNEKLFF.

This clonotype was detected only a few times. The chain recombines TRBV7-9 with TRBJ2-4; D is unclear. The germline V and J ends were trimmed by 1 base and 4 bases, with 5 bases remaining between them. This CDR3 spans 13 amino acids. Germline CDR1 is SEHNR and CDR2 is FQNEAQ (reference sequence). CDR3 sequence reads: CASSLDVKNIQYF. The DNA for the CDR3 is TGTGCCAGCAGCTTAGACGTTAAAAACATTCAGTACTTC.

Details on this clonotype: This CDR3 is missing its conserved last phenylalanine or tryptophan, likely due to a read error. CDR3 DNA sequence: TGTGCCAGCAGCTCAGGGGGTTCGAACACTGAAGCTTTCCTT. Residues: CASSSGGSNTEAFL. This chain connects TRBV28 to TRBJ1-1; TRBD1 agrees at 7 bases. Germline trimming cut 6 bases from V and 1 base from J; bases unmatched to any gene: 5. Looked up from germline, CDR1 is MDHEN and CDR2 is SYDVKM. The CDR3 spans 14 residues.

In this sample, this clonotype turned up many times. This sequence joins TRBV27 and TRBJ2-1; weak D call: TRBD2 (6 bases). This CDR3 contains 15 residues. Germline lookup yields CDR1 MNHEY and CDR2 SMNVEV (reference sequence). Trimming removed 3 bases at V and 8 bases at J, with 17 bases between. The CDR3 loop is CASSLKGLTSYEQFF. The CDR3 nucleotides read TGTGCCAGCAGTTTGAAGGGGTTGACTAGTTATGAGCAGTTCTTC.

The V gene is TRBV20-1, the J gene TRBJ1-6; weak D call: TRBD1 (5 bases). V was shortened by 5 bases and J by 4 bases, with 15 bases between the two germline ends. CDR3 length: 15 residues. Per germline, CDR1 DFQATT and CDR2 SNEGSKA (reference sequence). CDR3 bases: TGCAGTGCTTCCCGGGAGACAGAATATAATTCACCCCTCCACTTT. Its protein is CSASRETEYNSPLHF.

This clonotype was counted at least ten times. The V call is TRBV12-3 or TRBV12-4, the J call TRBJ2-7, with D hard to call. Trimming stripped 3 bases from V and 5 bases from J, with 5 bases between. The CDR3 spans 11 residues. The CDR3 is CASSFNHEQYF. The CDR3 DNA reads as TGTGCCAGCAGTTTTAACCACGAGCAGTACTTC.

The gene calls are TRBV11-2 and TRBJ2-2; D is perhaps TRBD1 (6 bases). The CDR3 contains 13 residues. With 5 bases removed from V and 8 bases from J, the gap between germline ends came to 12 bases. The germline V gene has CDR1 SGHAT and CDR2 FQNNGV. In nucleotides, the CDR3 is TGTGCCAGCAGCCAGCGACAGGAAGGGGAGCTGTTTTTT. It yields the protein CASSQRQEGELFF.

There are many counts of this clonotype. The chain recombines TRBV7-3 with TRBJ2-3; no firm D call. The CDR3 is 15 amino acids. Germline CDR1 is SGHTA and CDR2 is FQGTGA. V dropped 0 bases and J dropped 2 bases, with 9 bases sitting between them. The CDR3 nucleotides are TGTGCCAGCAGCTTAACGGGTCAACCCACAGATACGCAGTATTTT. Protein: CASSLTGQPTDTQYF.